This entry lists 7 T cell receptor beta chains sequenced from one sample in a study of response to subunit inactivated influenza vaccine. TCRdb passed the RT-PCR reads through MiXCR, listing each CDR3 protein once. The sample holds more than 150,000 distinct CDR3 sequences; around a tenth are singletons and the top ten take roughly a tenth. The material sequenced was non-naive T cells sorted from PBMCs, taken on the day of vaccination. Every receptor here comes from a man aged 45 to 65 who received an inactivated influenza vaccine.

The chain uses TRBV14 and TRBJ2-7; 10 bases match TRBD1. The CDR3 totals 15 residues. The V gene end was trimmed by 4 bases and the J gene end by 1 base; junction bases not matched to a gene: 4. CDR1 is SGHDN and CDR2 is FVKESK in the germline V gene. As DNA, the CDR3 is TGTGCCAGCAGCCCGGGACAGGGGACGTCCTACGAGCAGTACTTC. The encoded protein is CASSPGQGTSYEQYF. Full variable domain (rest looked up from reference TRBV14 and TRBJ2-7): EAGVTQFPSHSVIEKGQTVTLRCDPISGHDNLYWYRRVMGKEIKFLLHFVKESKQDESGMPNNRFLAERTGGTYSTLKVQPAELEDSGVYFCASSPGQGTSYEQYFGPGTRLTVT.

This clonotype was seen a handful of times. The chain is built from TRBV5-8 and TRBJ1-1; D might be TRBD1 (5 bases). The CDR3 loop spans 14 amino acids. Trimming cost V 1 base and J 4 bases, with 11 bases left between them. Germline CDR1 reads SGHTS; CDR2 reads YDEGEE. CDR3: CASSLRDELTEAFF. DNA for the CDR3: TGTGCCAGCAGCTTGAGGGACGAACTCACTGAAGCTTTCTTT.

This clonotype was counted many times. V gene TRBV7-6 combines with J gene TRBJ2-2; unclear D gene. This CDR3 is 16 amino acids long. Per the germline V gene, CDR1 is SGHVS and CDR2 is FNYEAQ. V lost 2 bases and J 1 base, leaving 11 bases between the germline ends. The DNA of the CDR3 is TGTGCCAGCAGCTTAAGGGCTCCCCTGAACACCGGGGAGCTGTTTTTT. It translates to CASSLRAPLNTGELFF.

This clonotype appeared many times. The chain recombines TRBV7-9 with TRBJ1-6; 8 bases match TRBD1. The CDR3 has 16 residues. V was pared by 3 bases and J by 7 bases, with 8 bases of the junction left unmatched. Germline V lookup: CDR1 SEHNR, CDR2 FQNEAQ (reference sequence). The CDR3 nucleotides read TGTGCCAGCAGCTTTGGCGGACAGGGAATCAATTCACCCCTCCACTTT. Translating it yields CASSFGGQGINSPLHF.

This clonotype occurred many times. The chain joins TRBV24-1 to TRBJ2-1; D possibly corresponds to TRBD1 (5 bases). Germline V CDR1 and CDR2: KGHDR, SFDVKD. Deletions cut 1 base from V and 0 bases from J, with 9 bases between. The CDR3 sequence is 16 residues long. The CDR3 spells CATSDLQASSYNEQFF. The CDR3 nucleotides read TGTGCCACCAGTGATTTACAGGCCAGCTCCTACAATGAGCAGTTCTTC.

This clonotype was picked up a small number of times. The rearrangement links TRBV29-1 to TRBJ1-5; TRBD1 might be the D (5 bases). V was shortened by 5 bases and J by 6 bases, with 20 bases between the two germline ends. CDR3 size: 15 residues. CDR1 is SQVTM and CDR2 is ANQGSEA in the germline V gene. CDR3 in amino acids: CSVKVAGPGGQPQHF. In nucleotides, the CDR3 is TGCAGCGTTAAAGTTGCGGGACCGGGGGGTCAGCCCCAGCATTTT.

This chain connects TRBV6-4 to TRBJ1-1; 8 bases agree with TRBD1. Trimming removed 3 bases from V and 5 bases from J; junction bases left unmatched: 14. The length of the CDR3 is 17 residues. CDR1 and CDR2 (germline): MRHNA, SNTAGT. The CDR3 coding sequence is TGTGCCAGCAGTGAGGAAGGGGCAGGGGGCGGATATACTGAAGCTTTCTTT. Protein product: CASSEEGAGGGYTEAFF.